This is a list of T cell receptor beta chains from one sample in a study of blood T cell repertoires in COVID-19. Only in-frame clones appear in the TCRdb table, and some are missing; sequencing was by immunoSEQ multiplex PCR. The sample records about 210,000 clones, over 70% being singletons. The sample was peripheral blood. These TCRs come from a middle-aged man with active or convalescent COVID-19. Each CDR3 is given with its conserved first and last residue. D genes are given only for firm matches. Some rows mark clone size as missing; the rest say once, few, many or name a class of expanded clone.

TRBV6-5,once,TRBJ1-3,.,CASRPTHVSGNTIYF,TGTGCCAGCAGACCCACACACGTCTCTGGAAACACCATATATTTT
TRBV4-1,.,TRBJ2-1,.,CASSQVGWVGSYNEQFF,TGCGCCAGCAGCCAAGTCGGGTGGGTGGGCTCCTACAATGAGCAGTTCTTC
TRBV15,.,TRBJ1-5,.,CATSRDFGGRDQPQHF,TGTGCCACCAGCAGAGATTTCGGAGGGCGGGACCAGCCCCAGCATTTT
TRBV4-3,.,TRBJ2-5,.,CASSQALGAGKTQYF,TGCGCCAGCAGCCAGGCGTTAGGGGCAGGGAAGACCCAGTACTTC
TRBV4-1,once,TRBJ1-1,.,CASSQDGRGRGDTEAFF,TGCGCCAGCAGCCAAGATGGCAGGGGACGGGGGGACACTGAAGCTTTCTTT
TRBV12-3/TRBV12-4,.,TRBJ2-1,.,CASTRGPDNEQFF,TGTGCCAGCACGAGAGGGCCGGACAATGAGCAGTTCTTC
TRBV11-2,.,TRBJ1-1,.,CASSLPSTGPGTEAFF,TGTGCCAGCAGCTTACCTTCGACAGGCCCGGGGACTGAAGCTTTCTTT
TRBV6-5,many,TRBJ2-7,TRBD2,CAVAPGTSPYEQYF,TGTGCCGTTGCCCCCGGGACTAGTCCTTACGAGCAGTACTTC
TRBV9,.,TRBJ2-6,TRBD1,CASSDDRGGSGANVLTF,TGTGCCAGCAGCGACGACAGGGGGGGCTCTGGGGCCAACGTCCTGACTTTC
TRBV3-1/TRBV3-2,.,TRBJ2-1,TRBD2,CASSPPWRRGDEQFF,TGTGCCAGCAGCCCCCCCTGGCGGCGGGGGGATGAGCAGTTCTTC
TRBV7-2,.,TRBJ2-5,.,CASSLSAGIGETQYF,TGTGCCAGCAGCTTATCTGCGGGGATAGGGGAGACCCAGTACTTC